Listed here are 24 T cell receptor beta chains from one sample, sequenced in a study of blood T cell repertoires in COVID-19. Data came from immunoSEQ multiplex PCR; TCRdb stores just in-frame clones and leaves some out. This sample carries 250,000 to 300,000 clones, 88% of them seen once, and the ten largest clones take approximately 7.2%. The material sequenced was peripheral blood. Receptors originate from a woman in her twenties or thirties who had recovered from COVID-19.

V is TRBV5-1 and J is TRBJ1-1, with a tentative D call TRBD1 (6 bases). The CDR3 is 14 residues long. Trimming cost V 2 bases and J 4 bases, with 12 bases left between them. CDR1 is SGHRS, CDR2 YFSETQ, per germline. CDR3 sequence (DNA): TGCGCCAGCAGCTTAACAGGGAGGGGCACTGAAGCTTTCTTT. Its translation is CASSLTGRGTEAFF.

DNA for the CDR3: TGTGCCAGCAGCGACAGGGAAGAGACCCAGTACTTC. Residues: CASSDREETQYF. The V and J genes are TRBV27 and TRBJ2-5; 7 bases are a match to TRBD1. The CDR3 contains 12 residues. With V trimmed by 6 bases and J by 3 bases, 1 base remained unmatched. Germline CDR1 MNHEY, CDR2 SMNVEV (reference sequence).

The chain is built from TRBV20-1 and TRBJ1-2, with no clear D. Trimming left V 7 bases short and J 5 bases short, with 11 bases between. The CDR3 has 11 residues. Germline V gene data show CDR1 as DFQATT and CDR2 as SNEGSKA (reference sequence). Written as DNA, the CDR3 is TGCAGTGAACACGGAGGGTATGGCTACACCTTC. Translated: CSEHGGYGYTF.

This rearrangement joins TRBV6-6 to TRBJ1-5, with D perhaps matching TRBD1 (6 bases). This CDR3 comprises 16 residues. V was shortened by 6 bases and J by 3 bases, with 18 bases between the two germline ends. CDR1 MNHNY and CDR2 SVGAGI come from the germline V gene (reference sequence). The CDR3 DNA reads TGTGCCAGCAGGCCAGGAACAGGGAATGCCAATCAGCCCCAGCATTTT. Protein: CASRPGTGNANQPQHF.

The V and J genes are TRBV4-3 and TRBJ2-7; 9 bases line up with TRBD1. The CDR3 has 14 amino acids. Unmatched junction bases numbered 5, after V lost 4 bases and J lost 4 bases. From germline, CDR1 is LGHNA and CDR2 YSLEER. The CDR3 nucleotides read TGCGCCAGCAGCCGGGGACAGGGCTCGTACGAGCAGTACTTC. Residues: CASSRGQGSYEQYF.

Only a few counts were recorded for this clone. The V gene is TRBV6-2 or TRBV6-3, the J gene TRBJ2-1; possible D gene TRBD1, 6 bases. V was pared by 6 bases and J by 1 base, with 13 bases between. This CDR3 contains 15 residues. In germline, CDR1 is MNHEY, CDR2 SVGEGT. Written as DNA, the CDR3 is TGTGCCAGCAGCCCCGGGACAATTTCCTACAATGAGCAGTTCTTC. Translation gives CASSPGTISYNEQFF.

The chain carries TRBV7-3 and TRBJ2-3; 8 bases match TRBD1. CDR1 SGHTA and CDR2 FQGTGA come from the germline V gene. The CDR3 has 14 amino acids. With V trimmed by 2 bases and J by 4 bases, 2 bases remained unmatched. The CDR3 sequence is CASSLQGAADTQYF. In nucleotides, the CDR3 is TGTGCCAGCAGCTTACAGGGGGCAGCAGATACGCAGTATTTT.

This clone came up a few times. The chain couples TRBV24-1 to TRBJ1-5; 7 positions match TRBD1. The CDR3 covers 14 residues. CDR1 and CDR2 from the germline V gene are KGHDR and SFDVKD. After removal of 5 bases from V and 3 bases from J, the junction contained 3 bases not matched to a gene. The CDR3 region has the DNA TGTGCCACCAGTGTCGGGACAGACAATCAGCCCCAGCATTTT. Amino acid sequence: CATSVGTDNQPQHF.

This clone has just a few counts. The chain joins TRBV18 to TRBJ1-3; no firm D call. V was clipped by 6 bases and J by 0 bases, with 15 bases between them. The CDR3 sequence is 16 residues long. Per the germline V gene, CDR1 is KGHSH and CDR2 is LQKENI. The CDR3 here is CASSYDSSSSGNTIYF. CDR3 nucleotides: TGTGCCAGCTCCTACGACTCCTCGAGCTCTGGAAACACCATATATTTT.

The chain has TRBV25-1 and TRBJ2-7; 7 nucleotides line up with TRBD1. This CDR3 has 13 residues. The V gene's germline CDR1 is MGHDK and CDR2 SYGVNS. Trimming cost V 6 bases and J 6 bases; bases outside gene matches: 8. The CDR3 nucleotides are TGTGCCAGCAGAAGACAGGGTCAGGGCGAGCAGTACTTC. Amino acid sequence: CASRRQGQGEQYF.

The genes are TRBV5-1 and TRBJ2-1, with a tentative D call TRBD2 (6 bases). CDR3 size: 15 residues. V was pared by 6 bases and J by 0 bases, with 13 bases between. The germline CDR1 and CDR2 sequences are SGHRS and YFSETQ. The CDR3 reads CASTNLGGSYNEQFF. The CDR3, as DNA: TGCGCCAGCACCAACCTGGGGGGCTCCTACAATGAGCAGTTCTTC.

Details on this clone: The same CDR3 can be traced to other DNA sequences in this sample. This chain uses TRBV5-1 with TRBJ1-5; D gene unclear. V lost 1 base, J lost 4 bases, and 6 bases lay in between. From germline, CDR1 is SGHRS and CDR2 YFSETQ. The CDR3 extends over 13 amino acids. The CDR3 region is CASSLSGNQPQHF. DNA of the CDR3: TGCGCCAGCAGCTTGTCAGGAAATCAGCCCCAGCATTTT.

The chain has TRBV7-9 and TRBJ1-4; no clear D. Looked up from germline, CDR1 is SEHNR and CDR2 is FQNEAQ (reference sequence). Deletions cut 6 bases from V and 4 bases from J, with 12 bases between. This CDR3 is built from 14 residues. The CDR3 sequence: CASRAGSNNEKLFF. The CDR3 region has the DNA TGTGCCAGCAGGGCAGGCAGTAATAATGAAAAACTGTTTTTT.

This clone was counted between two and nine times. This chain joins TRBV5-1 and TRBJ2-2; D call uncertain. Germline V gives CDR1 SGHRS, CDR2 YFSETQ. V was shortened by 4 bases and J by 5 bases, with 9 bases between the two germline ends. This CDR3 has 13 residues. The chain's CDR3 is CASSPESTGELFF. The CDR3 coding sequence is TGCGCCAGCAGCCCGGAGAGTACCGGGGAGCTGTTTTTT.

A word on this clone: The same CDR3 is also encoded by other DNA sequences in this sample. The CDR3: CASSLGDSSSYEQYF. The CDR3 region has the DNA TGTGCCAGCAGCCTAGGCGACAGTAGCTCCTACGAGCAGTACTTC. J is TRBJ2-7 and V is TRBV28; TRBD1 is a possible D gene (5 bases). The V end was cut by 6 bases, the J end by 0 bases, with 15 bases between. The CDR3 is made up of 15 amino acids. CDR1 and CDR2 from the germline V gene are MDHEN and SYDVKM.

The chain links TRBV15 to TRBJ2-1; D ambiguous. V gave up 0 bases and J gave up 10 bases, with 7 bases separating them. The CDR3 runs to 12 residues. Germline V gene data show CDR1 as LNHNV and CDR2 as YYDKDF (reference sequence). This CDR3 is CATSRDFEEQFF. In DNA form, the CDR3 reads TGTGCCACCAGCAGAGATTTCGAGGAGCAGTTCTTC.

This clone was counted a few times. Other nucleotide sequences in the sample specify the same CDR3. The chain is built from TRBV9 and TRBJ1-3; the D is unclear. This CDR3 has 14 amino acids. Germline assignment: CDR1 SGDLS and CDR2 YYNGEE. Trimming shortened V by 0 bases and J by 0 bases, and 4 bases separated the two germline ends. Here the CDR3 DNA reads TGTGCCAGCAGCGTAGCGGTCTCTGGAAACACCATATATTTT. Encoded protein: CASSVAVSGNTIYF.

The chain links TRBV7-2 to TRBJ1-2, with a tentative D call TRBD1 (6 bases). The germline V gene encodes CDR1 SGHTA and CDR2 FQGNSA. The CDR3 has 15 residues. Trimming removed 3 bases from V and 3 bases from J, with 14 bases in between. CDR3 nucleotide sequence: TGTGCCAGCAGCTTGGGGGGGGCAATCGACTATGGCTACACCTTC. This codes for CASSLGGAIDYGYTF.

V and J are TRBV5-1 and TRBJ2-2, with D perhaps matching TRBD1 (5 bases). The CDR3 spans 14 residues. With 0 bases removed from V and 6 bases from J, the gap between germline ends came to 9 bases. CDR1 SGHRS and CDR2 YFSETQ come from the germline V gene. The CDR3 sequence is CASSLGTNPGELFF. CDR3 bases: TGCGCCAGCAGCTTGGGGACAAACCCCGGGGAGCTGTTTTTT.

The chain couples TRBV3-1 (or the pseudogene TRBV3-2) to TRBJ1-1, with D possibly matching TRBD1 (5 bases). The ends were cut back, 1 base at V and 8 bases at J, with 8 bases in the middle. Germline assignment: CDR1 LGHDT and CDR2 YNNKEL (reference sequence). The CDR3 is 12 residues long. CDR3 amino acids: CASSQGGEEAFF. The CDR3, as DNA: TGTGCCAGCAGCCAAGGGGGGGAGGAAGCTTTCTTT.

The chain links TRBV3-1 (or the pseudogene TRBV3-2) to TRBJ1-3; 8 bases agree with TRBD1. Trimming cost V 7 bases and J 4 bases; bases outside gene matches: 9. CDR3 length equals 15 residues. Germline assignment: CDR1 LGHDT and CDR2 YNNKEL (reference sequence). CDR3: CASTDRGSWGNTIYF. The CDR3 DNA is TGTGCCAGCACCGACAGGGGATCATGGGGAAACACCATATATTTT.

This sequence joins TRBV5-1 and TRBJ2-5; a weak D match, TRBD1 (7 bases). The V gene lost 2 bases and the J gene lost 4 bases, with 21 bases spanning the gap. The germline CDR1 and CDR2 sequences are SGHRS and YFSETQ. CDR3 size: 17 residues. The CDR3 bases are TGCGCCAGCAGCTTAACAAGACCCGGGACAGCGGGAGAGACCCAGTACTTC. Protein: CASSLTRPGTAGETQYF.

The chain has TRBV5-6 and TRBJ2-5, with a weak D call TRBD2 (6 bases). The CDR3 covers 14 residues. CDR1 is SGHDT, CDR2 YYEEEE, per germline. Trimming took 3 bases from V and 7 from J, leaving 16 bases between them. The CDR3 region has the DNA TGTGCCAGCAGCTCCTTGGGGGGTTCTGGGACCCAGTACTTC. Its translation: CASSSLGGSGTQYF.

The chain joins TRBV7-2 to TRBJ2-3; 9 bases fit TRBD2. CDR1 and CDR2 from the germline V gene are SGHTA and FQGNSA. The junction had 13 bases not matched to a gene; V was cut back by 4 bases and J by 5 bases. This CDR3 is built from 17 residues. For the CDR3, the DNA is TGTGCCAGCAGCTCCCAAGGTCCGGGACTAGCTGGAGATACGCAGTATTTT. It is translated as CASSSQGPGLAGDTQYF.